The 29 T cell receptor beta chains listed next were all sequenced from one sample in a study of cytomegalovirus exposure and HLA in healthy donors. Here immunoSEQ multiplex PCR was the method, and the copy in TCRdb shows in-frame clones only, minus some. The sample records roughly 100,000 clones, approximately 90% being singletons. Specimen: PBMCs. The source of these receptors is a woman aged 18-29 years in good health and CMV-seropositive.

CDR3 nucleotides: TGCAGCGTTACGACCAGGGACGAGCAGTACTTC. Its protein product is CSVTTRDEQYF. V and J are TRBV29-1 and TRBJ2-7, with a tentative D call TRBD1 (5 bases). The V gene lost 5 bases and the J gene lost 5 bases, with 10 bases spanning the gap. CDR3 length: 11 residues. Germline CDR1 and CDR2: SQVTM and ANQGSEA.

This rearrangement joins TRBV4-1 to TRBJ1-1; 9 nucleotides agree with TRBD1. V shed 2 bases, J shed 6 bases, and the junction held 16 bases outside the gene matches. Germline V lookup: CDR1 MGHRA, CDR2 YSYEKL. The CDR3 totals 18 residues. CDR3 protein: CASSQRSIRGQGFPEAFF. The DNA of the CDR3 is TGCGCCAGCAGCCAACGCTCGATTAGAGGACAGGGGTTTCCTGAAGCTTTCTTT.

The chain carries TRBV11-2 and TRBJ2-7, with 7 bases fitting TRBD1. The CDR3 contains 13 residues. J gave up 5 bases and V 4 bases, and 5 bases lay outside the gene matches. The germline V gene has CDR1 SGHAT and CDR2 FQNNGV. CDR3 in amino acids: CASSSTGYHEQYF. CDR3 in DNA: TGTGCCAGCAGCTCGACAGGGTACCACGAGCAGTACTTC.

The V gene is TRBV2, the J gene TRBJ2-7, with D tentatively TRBD1 (5 bases). The CDR3 loop spans 12 amino acids. The V end was cut by 6 bases, the J end by 1 base, with 7 bases between. CDR1 and CDR2 from the germline V gene are SNHLY and FYNNEI. This CDR3 is CASSRESYEQYF. CDR3 nucleotide sequence: TGTGCCAGCAGCAGGGAATCCTACGAGCAGTACTTC.

The chain combines TRBV5-1 with TRBJ2-7; 11 bases match TRBD1. CDR3 length: 15 residues. CDR1 is SGHRS and CDR2 is YFSETQ in the germline V gene. Trimming removed 1 base from V and 3 bases from J; junction bases left unmatched: 3. CDR3 loop: CASSLMGTGGYEQYF. Here the CDR3 DNA reads TGCGCCAGCAGCTTGATGGGGACAGGGGGCTACGAGCAGTACTTC.

The rearrangement uses TRBV5-1 and TRBJ2-7; D gene ambiguous. CDR3 size: 13 residues. V lost 0 bases, J lost 2 bases, and 6 bases lay in between. Germline V gene sequence: CDR1 SGHRS, CDR2 YFSETQ. The CDR3 region is CASSLELAYEQYF. The CDR3 DNA reads TGCGCCAGCAGCTTGGAACTGGCCTACGAGCAGTACTTC.

CDR3 nucleotide sequence: TGTGCCAGCAGCTTCACCGGGAGCACCGCCGGGGAGCTGTTTTTT. The encoded protein is CASSFTGSTAGELFF. The genes are TRBV9 and TRBJ2-2, with D perhaps TRBD2 (6 bases). Germline V gives CDR1 SGDLS, CDR2 YYNGEE. V was shortened by 4 bases and J by 6 bases, with 16 bases between the two germline ends. The CDR3 runs 15 residues. The full variable domain, its missing parts supplied by reference TRBV9 and TRBJ2-2, is DSGVTQTPKHLITATGQRVTLRCSPRSGDLSVYWYQQSLDQGLQFLIQYYNGEERAKGNILERFSAQQFPDLHSELNLSSLELGDSALYFCASSFTGSTAGELFFGEGSRLTVL.

This clone was seen once. This chain links TRBV4-1 with TRBJ2-1, with 8 positions matching TRBD2. Germline CDR1 is MGHRA and CDR2 is YSYEKL. Germline trimming cut 4 bases from V and 3 bases from J; bases unmatched to any gene: 11. This CDR3 spans 17 amino acids. In DNA, the CDR3 is TGCGCCAGCAGCCTCGACCGTACCGGGACTAGCTACAATGAGCAGTTCTTC. Translated, it gives CASSLDRTGTSYNEQFF.

The V call is TRBV5-1, the J call TRBJ2-7; maybe TRBD2 (5 bases). Deletions cut 4 bases from V and 2 bases from J, with 16 bases between. The CDR3 consists of 15 residues. CDR1 is SGHRS and CDR2 is YFSETQ in the germline V gene. The CDR3 DNA sequence: TGCGCCAGCAGCGCGCGACTGGGAGCGGCCTACGAGCAGTACTTC. It specifies CASSARLGAAYEQYF.

This chain connects TRBV18 to TRBJ1-5; the D gene is possibly TRBD1 (6 bases). Deletions cut 2 bases from V and 9 bases from J, with 20 bases between. The germline V gene has CDR1 KGHSH and CDR2 LQKENI. This CDR3 contains 16 residues. DNA for the CDR3: TGTGCCAGCTCACCAGGATCGGGAGGGGGGCAATGGCCCCAGCATTTT. This sequence encodes CASSPGSGGGQWPQHF.

This clone has just one count. V and J are TRBV27 and TRBJ1-5; D perhaps matches TRBD1 (5 bases). CDR3 size: 14 residues. Germline V gives CDR1 MNHEY, CDR2 SMNVEV (reference sequence). V was shortened by 5 bases and J by 0 bases, with 8 bases between the two germline ends. This CDR3 is CASSTQGSNQPQHF. As DNA, the CDR3 is TGTGCCAGCAGTACCCAGGGTAGCAATCAGCCCCAGCATTTT.

The gene calls are TRBV14 and TRBJ2-5; D is possibly TRBD2 (5 bases). The length of the CDR3 is 15 residues. The V end was cut by 4 bases, the J end by 2 bases, with 14 bases between. Per germline, CDR1 SGHDN and CDR2 FVKESK. The CDR3: CASSLGVGEQETQYF. CDR3 DNA: TGTGCCAGCAGCCTTGGGGTCGGGGAGCAAGAGACCCAGTACTTC.

The V call is TRBV7-9, the J call TRBJ1-1; tentative D call: TRBD1 (5 bases). CDR1 is SEHNR, CDR2 FQNEAQ, per germline (reference sequence). The V and J ends lost 10 bases and 0 bases respectively, with 9 bases between them. The length of the CDR3 is 12 residues. In DNA form, the CDR3 reads TGTGCCAACCGACAGATGAACACTGAAGCTTTCTTT. Residues: CANRQMNTEAFF.

This clone turned up a few times. The CDR3 sequence: CASSVGLAYQETQYF. CDR3 sequence (DNA): TGTGCCAGCAGCGTAGGGCTAGCGTACCAAGAGACCCAGTACTTC. The gene calls are TRBV9 and TRBJ2-5; possibly TRBD2 for D (6 bases). The V gene's germline CDR1 is SGDLS and CDR2 YYNGEE. Trimming removed 0 bases at V and 0 bases at J, with 9 bases between. This CDR3 is built from 15 residues.

This clone came up a few times. The chain links TRBV27 to TRBJ2-7, with 10 nucleotides matching TRBD1. The CDR3 has 15 residues. V lost 4 bases and J lost 0; bases outside the gene matches: 3. Germline CDR1 and CDR2: MNHEY and SMNVEV (reference sequence). The CDR3 bases are TGTGCCAGCAGTTGGGGACAGGGGCCCTCCTACGAGCAGTACTTC. Its translation: CASSWGQGPSYEQYF.

The chain recombines TRBV18 with TRBJ2-3; no firm D call. The CDR3 is 15 residues long. V was cut by 0 bases and J by 3 bases, with 10 bases left in between. Per the germline V gene, CDR1 is KGHSH and CDR2 is LQKENI. CDR3 amino acids: CASSPPGRETDTQYF. In nucleotides, the CDR3 is TGTGCCAGCTCACCACCGGGCAGAGAAACAGATACGCAGTATTTT.

V is TRBV19 and J is TRBJ2-4; D is ambiguous. The germline V gene has CDR1 LNHDA and CDR2 SQIVND (reference sequence). Deletions cut 7 bases from V and 0 bases from J, with 7 bases between. CDR3 size: 13 residues. CDR3 nucleotides: TGTGCCAGTAATGAGTTAGCCAAAAACATTCAGTACTTC. Its protein product is CASNELAKNIQYF.

CDR3 sequence (DNA): TGTGCCAGCAGCCGGGGGACCATTTTCGTCGGGGAGCTGTTTTTT. Its protein is CASSRGTIFVGELFF. The chain joins TRBV7-8 to TRBJ2-2; D is possibly TRBD2 (6 bases). This CDR3 is 15 amino acids long. Germline V CDR1 and CDR2: SGHVS, FQNEAQ. V lost 5 bases and J lost 7, with 17 bases in between.

The sample holds one count of this clone. The J gene is TRBJ2-7, the V gene TRBV7-6, with 8 bases lining up with TRBD1. Germline CDR1 reads SGHVS; CDR2 reads FNYEAQ. This CDR3 is 14 amino acids long. Trimming removed 5 bases from V and 1 base from J; junction bases left unmatched: 4. In DNA, the CDR3 is TGTGCCAGCAGCCCGGGGACAGGTTCCTACGAGCAGTACTTC. Its protein product is CASSPGTGSYEQYF.

V is TRBV27 and J is TRBJ2-7; D possibly corresponds to TRBD2 (6 bases). CDR3 size: 13 residues. The germline V and J ends were trimmed by 3 bases and 6 bases, with 12 bases remaining between them. CDR1 is MNHEY, CDR2 SMNVEV, per germline (reference sequence). The CDR3 coding sequence is TGTGCCAGCAGTTTGGGGACTGGCATCGAGCAGTACTTC. Translation: CASSLGTGIEQYF.

This clone was observed a single time. Here the CDR3 reads CASSLQTGIEGNTIYF. In DNA form, the CDR3 reads TGCGCCAGCAGCCTCCAGACAGGGATCGAGGGAAACACCATATATTTT. V is TRBV5-1 and J is TRBJ1-3, with TRBD1 identical over 7 bases. V was pared by 4 bases and J by 4 bases, with 11 bases of the junction left unmatched. The V gene's germline CDR1 is SGHRS and CDR2 YFSETQ. CDR3 length: 16 amino acids.

This clone has only one observation. This chain uses TRBV7-3 with TRBJ2-3; 7 bases are shared with TRBD2. V shed 1 base and J 1 base; nucleotides not matched to a gene: 5. The CDR3 contains 16 residues. Germline CDR1 reads SGHTA; CDR2 reads FQGTGA. Here the CDR3 DNA reads TGTGCCAGCAGCTTAATGCTAGCGGCCGGCACAGATACGCAGTATTTT. Translation gives CASSLMLAAGTDTQYF.

CDR3 loop: CASNPQGTGELFF. The CDR3 region has the DNA TGTGCCAGCAACCCTCAGGGTACCGGGGAGCTGTTTTTT. The chain joins TRBV28 to TRBJ2-2; D may be TRBD1 (5 bases). The length of the CDR3 is 13 residues. Germline CDR1 and CDR2: MDHEN and SYDVKM. Trimming removed 7 bases at V and 5 bases at J, with 11 bases between.

The chain couples TRBV27 to TRBJ2-5, with 9 bases fitting TRBD1. After removal of 8 bases from V and 4 bases from J, the junction contained 2 bases not matched to a gene. The CDR3 has 12 amino acids. Per the germline V gene, CDR1 is MNHEY and CDR2 is SMNVEV (reference sequence). The CDR3 DNA reads as TGTGCCAGCGGACAGGGGACAGAGACCCAGTACTTC. Protein product: CASGQGTETQYF.

This clone was observed once. The V call is TRBV7-3, the J call TRBJ1-2; TRBD1 matches 10 bases. The J segment lost 7 bases and the V segment lost 4 bases, leaving 12 bases of the junction unmatched. The length of the CDR3 is 16 residues. Germline CDR1 and CDR2: SGHTA and FQGTGA. For the CDR3, the DNA is TGTGCCAGCAGCTCCACCGGGACAGGGGAATTTGGTGGCTACACCTTC. Protein: CASSSTGTGEFGGYTF.

Only a few counts were recorded for this clone. J is TRBJ2-7 and V is TRBV7-2; 8 bases fit TRBD2. Germline CDR1 SGHTA, CDR2 FQGNSA. V trimming: 1 base; J trimming: 4 bases; junction bases outside the gene matches: 6. The CDR3 has 15 amino acids. This CDR3 reads CASSLGSSGIYEQYF. The CDR3 DNA reads as TGTGCCAGCAGCTTAGGGAGTAGCGGGATATACGAGCAGTACTTC.

The chain employs TRBV5-5 and TRBJ2-5, with 9 nucleotides matching TRBD1. Germline V gene lookup returns CDR1 SGHKS and CDR2 YYEKEE (reference sequence). CDR3 size: 16 residues. The junction had 5 bases not matched to a gene; V was cut back by 0 bases and J by 2 bases. The CDR3 loop is CASSLGGQGPQETQYF. CDR3 sequence (DNA): TGTGCCAGCAGCTTGGGAGGACAGGGGCCTCAAGAGACCCAGTACTTC.

J is TRBJ2-7 and V is TRBV5-1, with D possibly being TRBD1 (6 bases). The CDR3 runs 12 residues. Germline lookup yields CDR1 SGHRS and CDR2 YFSETQ. V was trimmed by 6 bases and J by 3 bases, leaving 10 bases between them. The CDR3 sequence: CASKQDSYEQYF. The DNA of the CDR3 is TGCGCCAGCAAACAGGACAGCTACGAGCAGTACTTC.

The gene calls are TRBV11-3 and TRBJ1-1; 9 nucleotides line up with TRBD1. The CDR3 is 15 residues long. The V and J ends lost 5 bases and 5 bases, in that order; junction bases with no gene match: 9. The germline gives CDR1 SGHNT, CDR2 YENEEA. CDR3: CASSIGQGRWTEAFF. The CDR3 region has the DNA TGTGCCAGCAGCATTGGACAGGGGCGGTGGACTGAAGCTTTCTTT.